A selection of T cell receptor beta chains follows, all from one sample in a study of OX40 agonist ivuxolimab in advanced cancers. TCRdb keeps only in-frame clones here, not all; method: immunoSEQ multiplex PCR. Of 99,000 or so clones in the sample, about 92% are singletons; the top ten hold around 0.25%. Here the sequenced sample was CD4+ or CD8+ T cells sorted from blood, taken in a trial of the OX40 agonist ivuxolimab. The receptors derive from an adult with an advanced solid tumor such as melanoma, head and neck, liver or kidney cancer. Each CDR3 is given with its conserved first and last residue. Size is omitted from some rows. Given values are once, few, many or a class for expanded clones.

size: .; V: TRBV28; CDR3: CASSLWGVNQPQHF
size: .; V: TRBV6-5; CDR3: CATQRGADQPQHF
size: .; V: TRBV9; CDR3: CASSVGQKLDYGYTF
size: .; V: TRBV5-4; CDR3: CASSPWAGRPWEQFF
size: .; V: TRBV7-3; CDR3: CASSAQAEAEAFF
size: .; V: TRBV6-6; CDR3: CAILAGVVTGELFF
size: once; V: TRBV5-1; CDR3: CASSSDGGQGNSPLHF
size: .; V: TRBV25-1; CDR3: CASSDLTSGSTDTQYF
size: .; V: TRBV19; CDR3: CASSIRPTNYGYTF
size: .; V: TRBV2; CDR3: CASREGQGTIEYF
size: .; V: TRBV14; CDR3: CASSQNSPLHF
size: few; V: TRBV11-3; CDR3: CASSLSSYNEQFF
size: .; V: TRBV6-6; CDR3: CASSYSEGRGGYTF
size: .; V: TRBV2; CDR3: CASTRTGTKGEKLFF
size: .; V: TRBV7-9; CDR3: CASGRGQQTGNTIYF
size: .; V: TRBV11-3; CDR3: CASSLGKIPSVF
size: .; V: TRBV6-6; CDR3: CASSRQGSGNTIYF
size: .; V: TRBV7-2; CDR3: CASSPRRGPTEAFF
size: .; V: TRBV6-5; CDR3: CASSYSYTSDQPQHF
size: .; V: TRBV7-3; CDR3: CASSSGGRGTNEKLFF
size: .; V: TRBV28; CDR3: CASSLTRQGGYTF
size: .; V: TRBV4-2; CDR3: CASSQTVSSGNTIYF
size: once; V: TRBV19; CDR3: CASSTTGLAADTQYF
size: .; V: TRBV6-5; CDR3: CASSYSRGDQPQHF
size: .; V: TRBV5-1; CDR3: CASSVQQGETQYF
size: once; V: TRBV6-6; CDR3: CASRTGMTETQYF
size: .; V: TRBV7-3; CDR3: CASSPPGSKAFF
size: once; V: TRBV7-9; CDR3: CASSYGQGSEKLFF
size: .; V: TRBV6-5; CDR3: CASSQGQPQHF
size: .; V: TRBV6-1; CDR3: CASSGGTRNEKLFF
size: few; V: TRBV7-9; CDR3: CASSSYDRGDQPQHF
size: .; V: TRBV11-2; CDR3: CASSLALAGGPSDTQYF
size: .; V: TRBV11-3; CDR3: CASSLVAGSNEQFF
size: .; V: TRBV5-1; CDR3: CASSYRGGLGDTQYF
size: .; V: TRBV5-1; CDR3: CASSLLDSYTEAFF
size: .; V: TRBV6-4; CDR3: CASSVEVDTEAFF
size: .; V: TRBV2; CDR3: CASSEWGAYGYTF